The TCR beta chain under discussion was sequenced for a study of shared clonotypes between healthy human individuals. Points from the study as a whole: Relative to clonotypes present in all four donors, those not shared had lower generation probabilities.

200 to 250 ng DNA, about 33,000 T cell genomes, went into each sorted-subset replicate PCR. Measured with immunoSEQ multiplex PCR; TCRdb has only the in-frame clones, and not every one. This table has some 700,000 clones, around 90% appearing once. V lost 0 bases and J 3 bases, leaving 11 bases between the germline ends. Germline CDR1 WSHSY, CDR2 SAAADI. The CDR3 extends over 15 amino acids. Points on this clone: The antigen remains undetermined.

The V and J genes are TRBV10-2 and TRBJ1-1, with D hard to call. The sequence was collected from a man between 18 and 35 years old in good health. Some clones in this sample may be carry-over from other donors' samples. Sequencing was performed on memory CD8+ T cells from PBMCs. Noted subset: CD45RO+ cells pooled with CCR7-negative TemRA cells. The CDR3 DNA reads TGCGCCAGCAGTGAGTCGACGGTTCCGGACACTGAAGCTTTCTTT. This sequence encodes CASSESTVPDTEAFF.